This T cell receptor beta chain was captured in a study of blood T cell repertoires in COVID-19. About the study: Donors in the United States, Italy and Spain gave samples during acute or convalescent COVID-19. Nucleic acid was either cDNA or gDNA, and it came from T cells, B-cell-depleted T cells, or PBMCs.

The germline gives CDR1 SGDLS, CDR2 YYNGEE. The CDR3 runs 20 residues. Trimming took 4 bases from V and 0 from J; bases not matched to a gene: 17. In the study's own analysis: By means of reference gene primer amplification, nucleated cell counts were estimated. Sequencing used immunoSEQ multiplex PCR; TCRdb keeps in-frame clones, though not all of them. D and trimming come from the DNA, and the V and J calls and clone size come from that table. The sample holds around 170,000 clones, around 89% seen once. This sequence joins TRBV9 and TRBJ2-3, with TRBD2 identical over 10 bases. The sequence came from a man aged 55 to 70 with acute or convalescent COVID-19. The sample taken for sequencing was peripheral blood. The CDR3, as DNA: TGTGCCAGCAGCCGTCTCGTTTCGGTAGCGGGAGGAACTAGCACAGATACGCAGTATTTT. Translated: CASSRLVSVAGGTSTDTQYF. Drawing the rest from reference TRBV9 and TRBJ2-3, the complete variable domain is DSGVTQTPKHLITATGQRVTLRCSPRSGDLSVYWYQQSLDQGLQFLIQYYNGEERAKGNILERFSAQQFPDLHSELNLSSLELGDSALYFCASSRLVSVAGGTSTDTQYFGPGTRLTVL.